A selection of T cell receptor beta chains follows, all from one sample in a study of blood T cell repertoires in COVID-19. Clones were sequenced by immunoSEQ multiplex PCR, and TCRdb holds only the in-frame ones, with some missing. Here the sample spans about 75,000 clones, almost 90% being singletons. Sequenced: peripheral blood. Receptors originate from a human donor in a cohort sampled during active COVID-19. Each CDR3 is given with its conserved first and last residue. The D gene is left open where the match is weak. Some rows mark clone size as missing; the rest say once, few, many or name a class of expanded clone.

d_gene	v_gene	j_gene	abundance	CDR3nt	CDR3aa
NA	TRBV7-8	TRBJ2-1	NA	TGTGCCAGCAGCTTAAGTTTTGGGCAGCCGCCCTACAATGAGCAGTTCTTC	CASSLSFGQPPYNEQFF
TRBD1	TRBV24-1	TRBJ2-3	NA	TGTGCCACCAGTGACAACACCGGGACAGGGAGCACAGATACGCAGTATTTT	CATSDNTGTGSTDTQYF
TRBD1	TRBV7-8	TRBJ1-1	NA	TGTGCCAGCAGCTTGCGGGACAGGGGGAACACTGAAGCTTTCTTT	CASSLRDRGNTEAFF
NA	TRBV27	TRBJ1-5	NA	TGTGCCAGCAGCCCTCTCGTGATGGCAGGTCAGCCCCAGCATTTT	CASSPLVMAGQPQHF
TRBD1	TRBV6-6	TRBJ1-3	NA	TGTGCCAGCACCGACAGGGCCGGAAACACCATATATTTT	CASTDRAGNTIYF
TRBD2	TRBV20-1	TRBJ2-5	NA	TGCAGTGCTAGTTCCCGGACTAGCGGGGGGCTAAAGTACCAAGAGACCCAGTACTTC	CSASSRTSGGLKYQETQYF
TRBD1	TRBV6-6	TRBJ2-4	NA	TGTGCCAGCAGACTAGGGACAGGGGTAGCCAAAAACATTCAGTACTTC	CASRLGTGVAKNIQYF
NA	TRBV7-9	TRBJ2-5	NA	TGTGCCAGCAGCTTAGCCTATTACCGGGAGGAGACCCAGTACTTC	CASSLAYYREETQYF
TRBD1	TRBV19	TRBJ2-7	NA	TGTGCCAGTGGGGGACAGGTCGAGCAGTACTTC	CASGGQVEQYF
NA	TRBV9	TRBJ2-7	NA	TGTGCCAGCAGCGTAGACCCGGGGTCCACCTACGAGCAGTACTTC	CASSVDPGSTYEQYF
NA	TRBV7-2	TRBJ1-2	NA	TGTGCCAGCAGCTTAGCGGGCACAGGCTATGGCTACACCTTC	CASSLAGTGYGYTF
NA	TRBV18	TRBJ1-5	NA	TGTGCCAGCTCACCACCGGGGGGGATGAGCAATCAGCCCCAGCATTTT	CASSPPGGMSNQPQHF
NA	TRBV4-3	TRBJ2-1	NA	TGCGCCAGCAGCCAAGGAGAGGACAGCGAAGTCAATGAGCAGTTCTTC	CASSQGEDSEVNEQFF
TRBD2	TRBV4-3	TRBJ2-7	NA	TGCGCCAGCAGCCAAGATACTAGCGGAGCCCCAAGCTTC	CASSQDTSGAPSF
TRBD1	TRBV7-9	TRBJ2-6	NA	TGTGCCAGCAGCTTCGGGACAGTTAAGGATTACTCTGGGGCCAACGTCCTGACTTTC	CASSFGTVKDYSGANVLTF
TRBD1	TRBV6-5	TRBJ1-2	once	TGTGCCAGCACAGGGGGCTATGGCTACACCTTC	CASTGGYGYTF
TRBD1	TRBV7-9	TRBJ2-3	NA	TGTGCCAGCAGCCGACAGGGGGAAGCTAGCACAGATACGCAGTATTTT	CASSRQGEASTDTQYF
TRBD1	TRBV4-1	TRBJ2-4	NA	TGCGCCAGCAGCACACCGGGACAGAAAAACATTCAGTACTTC	CASSTPGQKNIQYF
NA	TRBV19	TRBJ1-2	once	TGTGCCAGTAGCCCAGAGGGCAGACCTAACTATGGCTACACCTTC	CASSPEGRPNYGYTF
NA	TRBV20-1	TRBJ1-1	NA	TGCAGTGCCCGGACAGCTGAAGCTTTCTTT	CSARTAEAFF
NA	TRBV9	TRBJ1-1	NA	TGTGCCAGCAGCGTCCCGGACGGGATGAACACTGAAGCTTTCTTT	CASSVPDGMNTEAFF
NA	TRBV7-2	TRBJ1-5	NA	TGTGCCAGCAGCTTAGCGGGCAGGTTAAATCAGCCCCAGCATTTT	CASSLAGRLNQPQHF
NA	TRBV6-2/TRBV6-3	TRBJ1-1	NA	TGTGCCAGCAGTTACAGCTTTGGCAGGGAGAACACTGAAGCTTTCTTT	CASSYSFGRENTEAFF
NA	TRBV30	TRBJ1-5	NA	TGTGCCTGGAGTGTATGCGGGGAAGGCAATCAGCCCCAGCATTTT	CAWSVCGEGNQPQHF
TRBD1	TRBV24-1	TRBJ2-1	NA	TGTGCCACCAGTGACCTCTCCCGGGACAGGGAAGAGCAGTTCTTC	CATSDLSRDREEQFF
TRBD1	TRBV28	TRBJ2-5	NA	TGTGCCAGCAGTGCGGACAGGGGGGAAGGAGAGACCCAGTACTTC	CASSADRGEGETQYF
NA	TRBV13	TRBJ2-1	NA	TGTGCCAGCAGCTTAGGCCTGAGGGGGGAGGGGAATGAGCAGTTCTTC	CASSLGLRGEGNEQFF
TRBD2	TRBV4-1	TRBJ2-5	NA	TGCGCCAGCAGCCTAGGGACTAGCCAAGAGACCCAGTACTTC	CASSLGTSQETQYF
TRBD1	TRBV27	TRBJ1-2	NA	TGTGCCAGCAGGGGACAGGGGAGAGACTATGGCTACACCTTC	CASRGQGRDYGYTF
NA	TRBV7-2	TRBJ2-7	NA	TGTGCCAGCAGCTTAGTTAACTACGAGCAGTACTTC	CASSLVNYEQYF
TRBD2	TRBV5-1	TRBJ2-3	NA	TGCGCCAGCAGCACCACTCAAGCGGGGCGGGCGTATACGCAGTATTTT	CASSTTQAGRAYTQYF
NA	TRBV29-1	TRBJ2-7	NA	TGCAGCGCCAAGAAGGGACTCCAGAGCTCCTACGAGCAGTACTTC	CSAKKGLQSSYEQYF
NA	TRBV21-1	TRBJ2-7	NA	TGTGCCAGCAGCAATACCGACGAGGGGGCATACGAGCAGTACTTC	CASSNTDEGAYEQYF
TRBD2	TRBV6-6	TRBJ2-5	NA	TGTGCCAGCAGTCGCGGGGGGGCGGGAGAGACCCAGTACTTC	CASSRGGAGETQYF
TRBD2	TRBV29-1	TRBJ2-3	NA	TGCAGCGTTGCTAAAGGGCTAGCGGGGGAGGGAACGCAGTATTTT	CSVAKGLAGEGTQYF
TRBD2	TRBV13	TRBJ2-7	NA	TGTGCCAGCAGCTCGACTAGCGGGGGGGATTACTACGAGCAGTACTTC	CASSSTSGGDYYEQYF
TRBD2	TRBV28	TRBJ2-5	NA	TGTGCCAGCAGTTTGGGCGGGAGTCTAAAGACCCAGTACTTC	CASSLGGSLKTQYF
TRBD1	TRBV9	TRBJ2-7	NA	TGTGCCAGCAAGCCGGGACAGGACTCCTACGAGCAGTACTTC	CASKPGQDSYEQYF
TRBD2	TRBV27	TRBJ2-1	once	TGTGCCAGCAGTAGGACTAGCGGGATAGGTAATGAGCAGTTCTTC	CASSRTSGIGNEQFF
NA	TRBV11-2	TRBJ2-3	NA	TGTGCCAGCAGCTTAGATGTCGGTAGCGGAGATACGCAGTATTTT	CASSLDVGSGDTQYF
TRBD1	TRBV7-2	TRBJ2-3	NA	TGTGCCAGCCAGCGGCAGGGGGCTCTGACAGATACGCAGTATTTT	CASQRQGALTDTQYF
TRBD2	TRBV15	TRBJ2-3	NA	TGTGCCACCAGCAGAGGCGGCGGGAGCCCCGATACGCAGTATTTT	CATSRGGGSPDTQYF
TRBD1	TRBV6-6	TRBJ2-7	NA	TGTGCCAGCACCCACGTCACAGGGGGCTACGAGCAGTACTTC	CASTHVTGGYEQYF
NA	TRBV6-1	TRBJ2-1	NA	TGTGCCAGCAGTGAAGCTGCCAGGGGATATGAGCAGTTCTTC	CASSEAARGYEQFF
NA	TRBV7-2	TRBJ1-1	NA	TGTGCCAGCAGCTTAACCCAAGGGGTTTACACTGAAGCTTTCTTT	CASSLTQGVYTEAFF
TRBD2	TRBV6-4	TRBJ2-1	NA	TGTGCCAGCAGTAACGGACTAGCGGGGTACAATGAGCAGTTCTTC	CASSNGLAGYNEQFF
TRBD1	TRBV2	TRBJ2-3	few	TGTGCCAGCAGTGAATGGGCCAGGGGGCGCACAGATACGCAGTATTTT	CASSEWARGRTDTQYF
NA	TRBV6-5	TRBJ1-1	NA	TGTGCCAGCAGTTACGACTTCTGGAACACTGAAGCTTTCTTT	CASSYDFWNTEAFF
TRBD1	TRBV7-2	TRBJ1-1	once	TGTGCCAGCAGTCGACAGGGGAACACTGAAGCTTTCTTT	CASSRQGNTEAFF
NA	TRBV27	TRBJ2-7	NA	TGTGCCAGCAGTTTACGGGCAGGGCCCTACGAGCAGTACTTC	CASSLRAGPYEQYF
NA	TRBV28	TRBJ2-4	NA	TGTGCCAGCAGTTTACCCTCTCCCCAAAACATTCAGTACTTC	CASSLPSPQNIQYF
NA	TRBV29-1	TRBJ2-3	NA	TGCAGCGTTCTGGGGCCTAGCACAGATACGCAGTATTTT	CSVLGPSTDTQYF
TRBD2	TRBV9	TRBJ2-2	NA	TGTGCCAGCAGCGAGTGGACTAGCGGGACCGGGGAGCTGTTTTTT	CASSEWTSGTGELFF
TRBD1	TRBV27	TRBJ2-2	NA	TGTGCCAGCAGACTCCTGGGACAGGGGGCCAACAGAGCGAACACCGGGGAGCTGTTTTTT	CASRLLGQGANRANTGELFF
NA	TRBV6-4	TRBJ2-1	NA	TGTGCCAGCAGTGACACCGGACAGAATGAGCAGTTCTTC	CASSDTGQNEQFF
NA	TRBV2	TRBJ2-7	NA	TGTGCCACCCAGCTCGGACTACTGGGGGAGCAGTACTTC	CATQLGLLGEQYF
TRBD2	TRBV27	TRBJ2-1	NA	TGTGCCAGCAGTCCGGAGACTAGCAGGAGCTCCTACAATGAGCAGTTCTTC	CASSPETSRSSYNEQFF
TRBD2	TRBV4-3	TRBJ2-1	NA	TGCGCCAGCAGCCATCTAGCGGGAGGTAATGAGCAGTTCTTC	CASSHLAGGNEQFF
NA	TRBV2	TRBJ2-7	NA	TGTGCCAGCACGAACGCCCAGGACAGCTTCGCCTACGAGCAGTACTTC	CASTNAQDSFAYEQYF
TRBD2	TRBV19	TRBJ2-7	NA	TGTGCCAGTAAAGACCTAGCGGGTTCCTACGAGCAGTACTTC	CASKDLAGSYEQYF